A single sample gave rise to the 14 T cell receptor beta chains below, sequenced in a study of early T cells in non-severe SARS-CoV-2 infection. TCRdb re-analysed the 5' RACE reads in MiXCR, keeping a single row per CDR3 protein. The sample contains 85,000 to 90,000 distinct CDR3 sequences, approximately 15% of which appear only once. Sequencing was carried out using whole blood. These receptors all stem from an adult who was a healthcare worker with PCR-confirmed SARS-CoV-2 infection or an uninfected control (not recorded which).

This clonotype has ten or more counts. The CDR3 reads CSARAERGAPVGTQYF. In nucleotides, the CDR3 is TGCAGTGCTAGAGCCGAGCGGGGGGCCCCGGTGGGGACCCAGTACTTC. The chain uses TRBV20-1 and TRBJ2-5, with 9 bases identical to TRBD2. The ends lost 1 base at V and 7 bases at J; junction bases unmatched: 13. CDR1 and CDR2 from the germline V gene are DFQATT and SNEGSKA (reference sequence). The CDR3 extends over 16 amino acids.

Written as DNA, the CDR3 is TGTGCCAGCAGCTTAGTGTCCGGGAGCACAGATACGCAGTATTTT. Translation: CASSLVSGSTDTQYF. The rearrangement joins TRBV7-2 to TRBJ2-3, with unresolved D. The CDR3 loop spans 15 amino acids. Germline V gene sequence: CDR1 SGHTA, CDR2 FQGNSA. V lost 1 base and J 0 bases, leaving 8 bases between the germline ends.

The V call is TRBV6-5, the J call TRBJ2-4, with a tentative D call TRBD1 (6 bases). Germline V gene sequence: CDR1 MNHEY, CDR2 SVGAGI. With 4 bases removed from V and 0 bases from J, the gap between germline ends came to 10 bases. CDR3 size: 15 residues. The CDR3 DNA reads TGTGCCAGCAGTTCGGACAGACTAGCCAAAAACATTCAGTACTTC. This translates into CASSSDRLAKNIQYF.

This clonotype was detected only a few times. The chain combines TRBV7-2 with TRBJ2-7; 12 positions match TRBD2. V was clipped by 6 bases and J by 1 base; unmatched bases: 4. CDR3 length equals 15 residues. Germline V CDR1 and CDR2: SGHTA, FQGNSA. CDR3 in DNA: TGTGCCAGCAGTTACCTAGCGGGGGGGTCCTACGAGCAGTACTTC. Translating it yields CASSYLAGGSYEQYF.

This clonotype was seen more than once but under ten times. The chain is built from TRBV11-1 and TRBJ2-1; tentatively, D is TRBD1 or TRBD2 (5 bases each). The V gene lost 2 bases and the J gene lost 5 bases, with 16 bases spanning the gap. This CDR3 region has 16 residues. Germline CDR1 and CDR2: SGHAT and FQDESV (reference sequence). CDR3 in DNA: TGTGCCAGCAGCTTAAGGGACGGGGTTGTGAACAATGAGCAGTTCTTC. It codes for CASSLRDGVVNNEQFF.

This clonotype came up a few times. The chain is built from TRBV7-6 and TRBJ2-2; D gene ambiguous. The germline V gene has CDR1 SGHVS and CDR2 FNYEAQ. This CDR3 is built from 13 residues. V gave up 5 bases and J gave up 6 bases, with 10 bases separating them. CDR3 amino acids: CASSGSPPGELFF. CDR3 in DNA: TGTGCCAGCAGCGGAAGTCCCCCCGGGGAGCTGTTTTTT. The full variable domain, in which reference TRBV7-6 and TRBJ2-2 provide the parts outside the CDR3, is GAGVSQSPRYKVTKRGQDVALRCDPISGHVSLYWYRQALGQGPEFLTYFNYEAQQDKSGLPNDRFSAERPEGSISTLTIQRTEQRDSAMYRCASSGSPPGELFFGEGSRLTVL.

This rearrangement joins TRBV7-9 to TRBJ2-7; D unresolved. Germline V gene sequence: CDR1 SEHNR, CDR2 FQNEAQ (reference sequence). The CDR3 totals 11 residues. V dropped 2 bases and J dropped 7 bases, with 6 bases sitting between them. The CDR3 DNA sequence: TGTGCCAGCAGCTTAAAAACTGAGCAGTACTTC. Translated, it gives CASSLKTEQYF.

The chain combines TRBV3-1 with TRBJ2-7, with a weak D call TRBD2 (7 bases). V was clipped by 5 bases and J by 5 bases, with 19 bases between them. This CDR3 has 15 residues. From germline, CDR1 is LGHDT and CDR2 YNNKEL (reference sequence). The CDR3 region has the DNA TGTGCCAGCAGCTCGCCCGGGGGGCCGGTCAACGAGCAGTACTTC. This gives the protein CASSSPGGPVNEQYF.

This clonotype has a handful of counts. CDR3 nucleotide sequence: TGTGCCAGCAATCAAAACGTAGGGACAGGGGAGGGAGAGACCCAGTACTTC. Translation: CASNQNVGTGEGETQYF. V gene TRBV6-1 combines with J gene TRBJ2-5; TRBD1 matches at 10 bases. Trimming at V came to 7 bases and at J to 4 bases, leaving 15 bases not matched to a gene. The CDR3 is 17 residues long. Germline V gene data show CDR1 as MNHNS and CDR2 as SASEGT.

A few counts support this clonotype. The chain uses TRBV24-1 and TRBJ1-1, with D hard to call. This CDR3 contains 11 residues. The V end lost 3 bases, the J end lost 8 bases, and 6 bases lay between the germline ends. The V gene's germline CDR1 is KGHDR and CDR2 SFDVKD. DNA of the CDR3: TGTGCCACCAGTGATAGGCAGGAAGCTTTCTTT. As protein: CATSDRQEAFF.

The gene calls are TRBV9 and TRBJ2-1; D gene unclear. The germline gives CDR1 SGDLS, CDR2 YYNGEE. V lost 7 bases and J lost 6, with 5 bases in between. CDR3 size: 10 residues. The CDR3 nucleotides read TGTGCCAGCTCGGGCAATGAGCAGTTCTTC. Amino acid sequence: CASSGNEQFF. The full variable domain, in which reference TRBV9 and TRBJ2-1 provide the parts outside the CDR3, is DSGVTQTPKHLITATGQRVTLRCSPRSGDLSVYWYQQSLDQGLQFLIQYYNGEERAKGNILERFSAQQFPDLHSELNLSSLELGDSALYFCASSGNEQFFGPGTRLTVL.

V and J are TRBV5-5 and TRBJ2-2; TRBD1 matches 8 bases. The CDR3 contains 17 residues. Germline V lookup: CDR1 SGHKS, CDR2 YYEKEE (reference sequence). The trim removed 2 bases at V and 1 base at J, leaving 7 bases unmatched. CDR3 amino acids: CASSFPRGTGNTGELFF. The CDR3 DNA sequence: TGTGCCAGCAGCTTCCCCCGCGGGACAGGGAACACCGGGGAGCTGTTTTTT.

This clonotype was recorded at least ten times. CDR3 residues: CASSLSSNEQFF. CDR3 DNA sequence: TGCGCCAGCAGCCTATCTAGCAATGAGCAGTTCTTC. The genes are TRBV5-1 and TRBJ2-1, with unresolved D. The germline V and J ends were trimmed by 4 bases and 6 bases, with 8 bases remaining between them. In germline, CDR1 is SGHRS, CDR2 YFSETQ. The CDR3 has 12 residues.

The V and J genes are TRBV11-1 and TRBJ2-3; D is perhaps TRBD2 (6 bases). Between the trimmed V and J ends, which lost 6 bases and 2 bases, there was a span of 15 bases. This CDR3 is 15 amino acids long. CDR1 and CDR2 (germline): SGHAT, FQDESV (reference sequence). In nucleotides, the CDR3 is TGTGCCAGCAGTCACGGGGGTTTCCACACAGATACGCAGTATTTT. This gives the protein CASSHGGFHTDTQYF.